This entry lists 27 T cell receptor beta chains sequenced from one sample in a study of regulatory T cells in long-lasting Graves disease. Arm-PCR of CDR3 regions and iRepertoire HTBI primers were the basis on which TCR beta libraries were built. TCRdb reanalysed the multiplex PCR reads using MiXCR and keeps one entry per CDR3 protein. The sample has about 660,000 distinct CDR3 sequences, roughly 30% seen once. This sample's time point: persistent/refractory GD, antithyroid drugs over 5 years with positive TRAb. PBMC-extracted RNA yielded the TCR library. Sequencing used peripheral blood mononuclear cells (PBMCs), obtained when the disease was refractory, from a patient treated with antithyroid drugs. The receptors were gathered from a female donor with Graves disease.

The J gene is TRBJ2-5, the V gene TRBV10-3; D tentatively fits TRBD1 or TRBD2 (6 bases each). Germline-derived CDR1 and CDR2 are ENHRY and SYGVKD. V lost 3 bases and J lost 4, with 18 bases in between. This CDR3 region has 16 residues. The CDR3, as DNA: TGTGCCATCAGTGAAGGTGGGGGGCTGGAGAGAGAGACCCAGTACTTC. It translates to CAISEGGGLERETQYF.

Remarks on this clonotype: The missing conserved phenylalanine or tryptophan at the end of this CDR3 makes a read error likely. The chain joins TRBV20-1 to TRBJ2-1; weak D call: TRBD2 (5 bases). The CDR3 runs 14 residues. V gave up 0 bases and J gave up 10 bases, with 16 bases separating them. The germline V gene encodes CDR1 DFQATT and CDR2 SNEGSKA (reference sequence). CDR3 nucleotides: TGCAGTGCTAGAGACCGCAGGTTCGGGGTAGAGCAGTTCCTC. The encoded protein is CSARDRRFGVEQFL.

This clonotype has only a few counts. The chain uses TRBV20-1 and TRBJ1-2; 10 bases align to TRBD1. V trimming: 1 base; J trimming: 4 bases; junction bases outside the gene matches: 12. The CDR3 runs to 17 residues. CDR1 is DFQATT, CDR2 SNEGSKA, per germline (reference sequence). In nucleotides, the CDR3 is TGCAGTGCTAGAGCGACGGGACAGGGGCCCGCTGGCTATGGCTACACCTTC. Translation: CSARATGQGPAGYGYTF.

V and J are TRBV7-2 and TRBJ2-7; D is uncertain. The CDR3 totals 15 residues. Germline CDR1 SGHTA, CDR2 FQGNSA. V was pared by 3 bases and J by 3 bases, with 15 bases between. For the CDR3, the DNA is TGTGCCAGCAGCTTTTTACCCGTGGAATTCTACGAGCAGTACTTC. It translates to CASSFLPVEFYEQYF.

J is TRBJ1-6 and V is TRBV7-9; no firm D call. V was shortened by 2 bases and J by 7 bases, with 9 bases between the two germline ends. Germline-derived CDR1 and CDR2 are SEHNR and FQNEAQ (reference sequence). The CDR3 consists of 14 residues. CDR3 residues: CASSLKGGNSPLHF. CDR3 nucleotides: TGTGCCAGCAGCTTAAAGGGAGGGAATTCACCCCTCCACTTT.

This clonotype was observed a few times. The genes are TRBV20-1 and TRBJ2-7; D is unresolved. The V and J ends lost 1 base and 5 bases respectively, with 9 bases between them. The CDR3 is made up of 12 amino acids. The V gene's germline CDR1 is DFQATT and CDR2 SNEGSKA (reference sequence). The CDR3 coding sequence is TGCAGTGCTAGAGGGCCCAGTAACGAGCAGTACTTC. It specifies CSARGPSNEQYF.

On this clonotype itself: The likely explanation is a read error, given a far larger clone one base away. The rearrangement joins TRBV27 to TRBJ2-7, with unresolved D. The CDR3 spans 11 residues. Germline lookup yields CDR1 MNHEY and CDR2 SMNVEV (reference sequence). Trimming took 3 bases from V and 3 from J, leaving 3 bases between them. CDR3 sequence: CASSFVYEQYF. The CDR3 DNA reads TGTGCCAGCAGTTTTGTCTACGAGCAGTACTTC.

V and J are TRBV20-1 and TRBJ2-5; D may be TRBD1 (6 bases). CDR1 DFQATT and CDR2 SNEGSKA come from the germline V gene (reference sequence). This CDR3 comprises 14 residues. The ends were cut back, 2 bases at V and 7 bases at J, with 17 bases in the middle. As DNA, the CDR3 is TGCAGTGCTAGAAAAACAGGGTCTCCAGGGACCCAGTACTTC. This encodes CSARKTGSPGTQYF.

This clonotype was picked up a small number of times. The V call is TRBV5-1, the J call TRBJ1-1; no definite D call. CDR3 length: 14 residues. CDR1 SGHRS and CDR2 YFSETQ come from the germline V gene. Trimming left V 0 bases short and J 6 bases short, with 12 bases between. The CDR3, as DNA: TGCGCCAGCAGCTTGGAGGAGTTTCGCCCTGAAGCTTTCTTT. Protein sequence: CASSLEEFRPEAFF.

In DNA form, the CDR3 reads TGCAGTGCTAGAGATGGGGGACTAGAAGTTCAGTACTTC. This translates into CSARDGGLEVQYF. This chain connects TRBV20-1 to TRBJ2-4; 8 bases are shared with TRBD2. CDR1 and CDR2 from the germline V gene are DFQATT and SNEGSKA (reference sequence). V was pared by 0 bases and J by 11 bases, with 6 bases of the junction left unmatched. This CDR3 contains 13 residues.

There are many counts of this clonotype. The rearrangement links TRBV20-1 to TRBJ2-5, with TRBD2 identical over 9 bases. J was trimmed by 5 bases and V by 5 bases; bases with no gene match: 3. The CDR3 is made up of 12 amino acids. Germline V CDR1 and CDR2: DFQATT, SNEGSKA (reference sequence). The CDR3 loop reads CSASSGMETQYF. CDR3 nucleotide sequence: TGCAGTGCTTCTAGCGGGATGGAGACCCAGTACTTC.

This chain links TRBV3-1 with TRBJ1-2; no clear D gene. The V end was cut by 7 bases, the J end by 4 bases, with 10 bases between. This CDR3 is 12 amino acids long. Germline V gene sequence: CDR1 LGHDT, CDR2 YNNKEL (reference sequence). CDR3 loop: CASIRPSYGYTF. The CDR3 nucleotides are TGTGCCAGCATTCGGCCCTCCTATGGCTACACCTTC. The full variable domain, its missing parts supplied by reference TRBV3-1 and TRBJ1-2, is DTAVSQTPKYLVTQMGNDKSIKCEQNLGHDTMYWYKQDSKKFLKIMFSYNNKELIINETVPNRFSPKSPDKAHLNLHINSLELGDSAVYFCASIRPSYGYTFGSGTRLTVV.

This clonotype was seen a handful of times. This chain connects TRBV5-1 to TRBJ2-2; 11 bases are shared with TRBD2. J was trimmed by 1 base and V by 4 bases; bases with no gene match: 12. Germline V gives CDR1 SGHRS, CDR2 YFSETQ. This CDR3 has 19 residues. This chain's CDR3 is CASSPGLAGLLMNTGELFF. As DNA, the CDR3 is TGCGCCAGCAGCCCAGGACTAGCGGGTCTTCTTATGAACACCGGGGAGCTGTTTTTT.

The chain has TRBV12-3 or TRBV12-4 and TRBJ1-1; a weak D match, TRBD1 (5 bases). Trimming took 5 bases from V and 7 from J, leaving 14 bases between them. CDR3 length: 13 amino acids. The CDR3 reads CASSLRGSGEAFF. The CDR3 DNA reads TGTGCCAGCAGTCTGAGGGGCTCCGGTGAAGCTTTCTTT.

The chain recombines TRBV5-1 with TRBJ1-3; D gene uncertain. CDR1 and CDR2 from the germline V gene are SGHRS and YFSETQ. V was trimmed by 3 bases and J by 7 bases, leaving 8 bases between them. CDR3 size: 12 residues. CDR3 DNA: TGCGCCAGCAGCTGGGATGGGAACACCATATATTTT. It encodes CASSWDGNTIYF.

This clonotype was recorded a few times. CDR3 sequence reads: CASSYSWTGLNTEAFF. The CDR3 bases are TGTGCCAGCAGTTACTCCTGGACGGGATTGAACACTGAAGCTTTCTTT. The chain links TRBV6-2 or TRBV6-3 to TRBJ1-1; D uncertain. In germline, CDR1 is MNHEY, CDR2 SVGEGT. The germline V and J ends were trimmed by 0 bases and 0 bases, with 11 bases remaining between them. There are 16 residues in the CDR3.

This clonotype was seen only a few times. The chain is built from TRBV28 and TRBJ1-1; 7 nucleotides align to TRBD1. Per germline, CDR1 MDHEN and CDR2 SYDVKM. With V trimmed by 1 base and J by 0 bases, 14 bases remained unmatched. The CDR3 spans 19 residues. The chain's CDR3 is CASSLLGRRGREVNTEAFF. The CDR3 DNA is TGTGCCAGCAGTTTATTAGGTAGGAGGGGGCGGGAAGTGAACACTGAAGCTTTCTTT.

This clonotype was counted a few times. The chain links TRBV27 to TRBJ2-4; no definite D call. Germline values: CDR1 MNHEY, CDR2 SMNVEV (reference sequence). The CDR3 extends over 16 amino acids. Between the trimmed V and J ends, which lost 5 bases and 0 bases, there was a span of 14 bases. The CDR3: CASSPGLERAKNIQYF. The CDR3 nucleotides read TGTGCCAGCAGTCCTGGGCTCGAGAGAGCCAAAAACATTCAGTACTTC.

A word on this clonotype: With a much larger clone just one base away, this may be a read error. The CDR3, as DNA: TGTGCCAGCAGTTCGTGGACAGGGCGAACTGAAGCTTTCTTT. Protein product: CASSSWTGRTEAFF. The chain couples TRBV28 to TRBJ1-1, with 8 bases aligning to TRBD1. Germline V lookup: CDR1 MDHEN, CDR2 SYDVKM. The CDR3 consists of 14 residues. V lost 4 bases to trimming and J lost 5 bases; unmatched junction nucleotides: 6.

This clonotype came up a few times. This rearrangement joins TRBV20-1 to TRBJ1-1; tentatively, D is TRBD1 (5 bases). Per the germline V gene, CDR1 is DFQATT and CDR2 is SNEGSKA (reference sequence). V lost 0 bases, J lost 1 base, and 9 bases lay in between. There are 14 residues in the CDR3. CDR3 loop: CSARDRTKNTEAFF. Here the CDR3 DNA reads TGCAGTGCTAGAGACCGGACAAAGAACACTGAAGCTTTCTTT.

The rearrangement uses TRBV12-3 or TRBV12-4 and TRBJ1-2, with 9 bases lining up with TRBD1. This CDR3 has 15 residues. Trimming cost V 7 bases and J 3 bases; bases outside gene matches: 9. CDR3 DNA: TGTGCCAGCAATCGGTGGGACAGGGAAGACTATGGCTACACCTTC. It is translated as CASNRWDREDYGYTF.

In this sample, this clonotype turned up a few times. V and J are TRBV18 and TRBJ2-5; a possible D gene is TRBD2 (5 bases). This CDR3 has 16 residues. Germline-derived CDR1 and CDR2 are KGHSH and LQKENI. V dropped 0 bases and J dropped 0 bases, with 11 bases sitting between them. The CDR3 is CASSPPGRANQETQYF. CDR3 coding DNA: TGTGCCAGCTCACCACCAGGGCGGGCGAACCAAGAGACCCAGTACTTC.

This chain joins TRBV10-3 and TRBJ2-7, with 14 nucleotides matching TRBD2. The CDR3 runs to 15 residues. The ends lost 3 bases at V and 4 bases at J; junction bases unmatched: 2. Germline V CDR1 and CDR2: ENHRY, SYGVKD. The CDR3 here is CAISDGTSGSYEQYF. For the CDR3, the DNA is TGTGCCATCAGTGATGGGACTAGCGGGAGTTACGAGCAGTACTTC.

This clonotype has only a few counts. V gene TRBV28 combines with J gene TRBJ1-6; 8 nucleotides align to TRBD1. Germline loops: CDR1 MDHEN, CDR2 SYDVKM. The CDR3 totals 15 residues. V gave up 2 bases and J gave up 9 bases; unmatched junction bases: 6. The CDR3 protein is CASSLPDRGFSPLHF. The DNA of the CDR3 is TGTGCCAGCAGTTTACCCGACAGGGGATTTTCACCCCTCCACTTT.

This clonotype was counted a few times. The V call is TRBV19, the J call TRBJ1-3; no clear D. CDR3 size: 15 residues. Germline values: CDR1 LNHDA, CDR2 SQIVND (reference sequence). The germline V and J ends were trimmed by 3 bases and 0 bases, with 9 bases remaining between them. In DNA form, the CDR3 reads TGTGCCAGTAGTATCCCATTCGGCTCTGGAAACACCATATATTTT. As protein: CASSIPFGSGNTIYF.

This chain uses TRBV20-1 with TRBJ1-3; no clear D gene. Germline V gene sequence: CDR1 DFQATT, CDR2 SNEGSKA (reference sequence). The CDR3 is 11 amino acids. The germline V and J ends were trimmed by 1 base and 2 bases, with 0 bases remaining between them. The CDR3 protein is CSARAGNTIYF. The CDR3 nucleotides read TGCAGTGCTAGAGCTGGAAACACCATATATTTT.

This clonotype was detected only a few times. The chain links TRBV20-1 to TRBJ2-7, with D perhaps TRBD1 (5 bases). CDR3 length equals 16 residues. V lost 0 bases and J lost 0, with 15 bases in between. CDR1 and CDR2 (germline): DFQATT, SNEGSKA (reference sequence). The CDR3 DNA reads TGCAGTGCTAGAGATGGGGCCTCGAGTAGCTCCTACGAGCAGTACTTC. Residues: CSARDGASSSSYEQYF.